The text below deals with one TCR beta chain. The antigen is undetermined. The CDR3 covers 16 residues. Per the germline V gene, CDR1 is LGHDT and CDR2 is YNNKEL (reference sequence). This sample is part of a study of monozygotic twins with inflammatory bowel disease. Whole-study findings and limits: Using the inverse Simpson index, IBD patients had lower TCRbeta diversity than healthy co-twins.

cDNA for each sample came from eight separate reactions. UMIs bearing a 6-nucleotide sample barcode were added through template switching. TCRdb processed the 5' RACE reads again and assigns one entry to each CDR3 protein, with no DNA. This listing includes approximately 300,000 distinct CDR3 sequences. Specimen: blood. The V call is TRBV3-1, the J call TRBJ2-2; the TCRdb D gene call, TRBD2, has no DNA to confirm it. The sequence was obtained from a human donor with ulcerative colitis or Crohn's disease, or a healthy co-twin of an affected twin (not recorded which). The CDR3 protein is CASSQRGSENTGELFF. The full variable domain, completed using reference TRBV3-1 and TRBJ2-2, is DTAVSQTPKYLVTQMGNDKSIKCEQNLGHDTMYWYKQDSKKFLKIMFSYNNKELIINETVPNRFSPKSPDKAHLNLHINSLELGDSAVYFCASSQRGSENTGELFFGEGSRLTVL.